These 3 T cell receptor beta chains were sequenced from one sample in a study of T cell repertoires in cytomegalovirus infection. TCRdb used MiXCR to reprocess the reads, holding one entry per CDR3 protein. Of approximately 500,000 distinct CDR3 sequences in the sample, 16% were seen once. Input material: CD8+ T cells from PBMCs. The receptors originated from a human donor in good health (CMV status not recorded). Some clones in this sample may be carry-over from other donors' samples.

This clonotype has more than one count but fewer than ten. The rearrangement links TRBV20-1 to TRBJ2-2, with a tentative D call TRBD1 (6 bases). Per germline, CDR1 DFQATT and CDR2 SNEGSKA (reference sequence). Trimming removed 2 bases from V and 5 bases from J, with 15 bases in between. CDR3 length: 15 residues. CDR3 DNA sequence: TGCAGTGCTAGATTGGGCGACAGGCGGACCGGGGAGCTGTTTTTT. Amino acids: CSARLGDRRTGELFF.

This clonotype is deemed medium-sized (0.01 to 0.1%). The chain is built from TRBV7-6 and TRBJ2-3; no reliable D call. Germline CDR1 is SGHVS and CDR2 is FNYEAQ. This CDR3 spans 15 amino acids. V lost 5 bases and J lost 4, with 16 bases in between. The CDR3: CASSLNTYPADTQYF. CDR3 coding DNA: TGTGCCAGCAGCCTAAACACATACCCGGCAGATACGCAGTATTTT.

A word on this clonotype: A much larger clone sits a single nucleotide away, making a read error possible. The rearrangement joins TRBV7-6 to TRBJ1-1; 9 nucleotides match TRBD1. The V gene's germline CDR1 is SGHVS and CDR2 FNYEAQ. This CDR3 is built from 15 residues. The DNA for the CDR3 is TGTGCCGGCAGCTCCGGACAGGGGTTGATAACTGAAGCTTTCTTT. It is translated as CAGSSGQGLITEAFF.